Below are 12 T cell receptor beta chains sequenced from a single sample in a study of shared clonotypes between healthy human individuals. Assay used: immunoSEQ multiplex PCR; TCRdb lists only in-frame clones, some missing. The top ten hold roughly 0.13% of the sample, which has around 2,000,000 clones, approximately 95% seen once. The sequencing input was naive CD4+ T cells sorted from blood. Regarding subset: CD45RA+ positively selected. Every receptor here comes from a man aged 18-30 years in good health.

A note on this clone: The sample holds other DNA sequences that translate to the same CDR3. V usage is TRBV6-5 and J usage is TRBJ2-7, with D hard to call. Trimming pared 6 bases from V and 7 bases from J, leaving 13 bases between. The germline V gene has CDR1 MNHEY and CDR2 SVGAGI. This CDR3 is 12 amino acids long. In DNA, the CDR3 is TGTGCCAGCAGGCGGCCCCTAGGAGAGCAGTACTTC. Amino acid sequence: CASRRPLGEQYF.

This sequence joins TRBV7-9 and TRBJ2-3, with D perhaps matching TRBD1 or TRBD2 (5 bases each). Per germline, CDR1 SEHNR and CDR2 FQNEAQ (reference sequence). The CDR3 loop spans 16 amino acids. The V end lost 0 bases, the J end lost 0 bases, and 10 bases lay between the germline ends. CDR3 residues: CASSLAPGTSTDTQYF. For the CDR3, the DNA is TGTGCCAGCAGCTTAGCCCCCGGGACGAGCACAGATACGCAGTATTTT.

This clone was recorded only once. The CDR3 here is CASSIGTESPLHF. DNA for the CDR3: TGCGCCAGCAGCATAGGGACGGAGTCACCCCTCCACTTT. V usage is TRBV5-1 and J usage is TRBJ1-6, with D possibly TRBD1 on 5 matching bases. Germline V lookup: CDR1 SGHRS, CDR2 YFSETQ. There are 13 residues in the CDR3. The V and J ends lost 4 bases and 10 bases respectively, with 12 bases between them.

The V and J genes are TRBV5-4 and TRBJ2-7; maybe TRBD1 (6 bases). V was trimmed by 4 bases and J by 1 base, leaving 12 bases between them. This CDR3 is built from 14 residues. Looked up from germline, CDR1 is SGHNT and CDR2 is YYREEE (reference sequence). The CDR3 DNA reads as TGTGCCAGCAGCGCACGGGACATTTCCTACGAGCAGTACTTC. This translates into CASSARDISYEQYF.

This sequence joins TRBV6-5 and TRBJ1-6; D remains unclear. The ends were cut back, 4 bases at V and 7 bases at J, with 5 bases in the middle. Germline V gene lookup returns CDR1 MNHEY and CDR2 SVGAGI. The CDR3 totals 12 residues. DNA for the CDR3: TGTGCCAGCAGTTCGATCAATTCACCCCTCCACTTT. It yields the protein CASSSINSPLHF.

The chain recombines TRBV28 with TRBJ1-1; tentatively, D is TRBD1 (5 bases). Germline CDR1 MDHEN, CDR2 SYDVKM. The CDR3 length is 15 residues. Trimming removed 4 bases from V and 5 bases from J, with 17 bases in between. In nucleotides, the CDR3 is TGTGCCAGCAGTTATCCGGGGGAAGGGTGGACTGAAGCTTTCTTT. Translated, it gives CASSYPGEGWTEAFF. Filled out from reference TRBV28 and TRBJ1-1, the complete variable domain reads DVKVTQSSRYLVKRTGEKVFLECVQDMDHENMFWYRQDPGLGLRLIYFSYDVKMKEKGDIPEGYSVSREKKERFSLILESASTNQTSMYLCASSYPGEGWTEAFFGQGTRLTVV.

This clone appeared once. The genes are TRBV5-1 and TRBJ2-3; no firm D call. The CDR3 sequence is 13 residues long. Trimming stripped 1 base from V and 4 bases from J, with 7 bases between. Germline CDR1 SGHRS, CDR2 YFSETQ. CDR3 in amino acids: CASSLPGSDTQYF. The CDR3, as DNA: TGCGCCAGCAGCTTGCCCGGGTCAGATACGCAGTATTTT.

This clone is a singleton in its sample. The CDR3 DNA sequence: TGTGCCTGGAGTGCGACAACGAACATGAACACTGAAGCTTTCTTT. Translation gives CAWSATTNMNTEAFF. This sequence joins TRBV30 and TRBJ1-1, with D hard to call. Deletions cut 1 base from V and 0 bases from J, with 12 bases between. CDR3 length: 15 amino acids. The V gene's germline CDR1 is GTSNPN and CDR2 SVGIG (reference sequence).

V is TRBV19 and J is TRBJ1-6, with 10 bases lining up with TRBD1. Germline V gene lookup returns CDR1 LNHDA and CDR2 SQIVND (reference sequence). The CDR3 covers 13 residues. The CDR3 here is CAAGTGANSPLHF. DNA of the CDR3: TGTGCGGCGGGGACAGGGGCAAATTCACCCCTCCACTTT.

The CDR3 DNA is TGTGCCAGCATTGTGGGGGGGAGCAGGACAGATACGCAGTATTTT. This sequence encodes CASIVGGSRTDTQYF. The chain employs TRBV6-1 and TRBJ2-3; the match to TRBD2 covers 7 bases. This CDR3 contains 15 residues. The J segment lost 3 bases and the V segment lost 7 bases, leaving 10 bases of the junction unmatched. CDR1 and CDR2 from the germline V gene are MNHNS and SASEGT.

CDR3 sequence (DNA): TGTGCCAGCAGTGGATGGACTGAAGCTTTCTTT. It specifies CASSGWTEAFF. The chain links TRBV7-2 to TRBJ1-1; D remains unclear. Germline V lookup: CDR1 SGHTA, CDR2 FQGNSA. V was clipped by 6 bases and J by 5 bases, with 7 bases between them. The CDR3 sequence is 11 residues long. The full variable domain, with the rest looked up from reference TRBV7-2 and TRBJ1-1, is GAGVSQSPSNKVTEKGKDVELRCDPISGHTALYWYRQSLGQGLEFLIYFQGNSAPDKSGLPSDRFSAERTGGSVSTLTIQRTQQEDSAVYLCASSGWTEAFFGQGTRLTVV.

This chain links TRBV7-8 with TRBJ2-7; D may be TRBD2 (6 bases). V was pared by 4 bases and J by 7 bases, with 14 bases between. The CDR3 has 13 amino acids. Looked up from germline, CDR1 is SGHVS and CDR2 is FQNEAQ. CDR3 sequence: CASSSSGGREQYF. The CDR3 bases are TGTGCCAGCAGCTCGTCCGGGGGACGAGAGCAGTACTTC.